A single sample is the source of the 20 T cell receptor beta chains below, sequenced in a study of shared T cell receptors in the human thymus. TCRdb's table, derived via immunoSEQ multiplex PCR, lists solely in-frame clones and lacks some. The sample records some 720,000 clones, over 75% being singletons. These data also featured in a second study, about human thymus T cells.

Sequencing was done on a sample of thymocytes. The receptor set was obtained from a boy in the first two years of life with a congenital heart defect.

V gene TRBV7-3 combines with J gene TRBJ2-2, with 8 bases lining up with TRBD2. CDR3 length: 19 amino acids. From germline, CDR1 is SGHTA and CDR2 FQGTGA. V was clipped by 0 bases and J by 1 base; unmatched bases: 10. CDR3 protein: CASSLTGSGIQGNTGELFF. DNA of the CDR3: TGTGCCAGCAGCTTAACTGGTAGCGGGATTCAGGGGAACACCGGGGAGCTGTTTTTT.

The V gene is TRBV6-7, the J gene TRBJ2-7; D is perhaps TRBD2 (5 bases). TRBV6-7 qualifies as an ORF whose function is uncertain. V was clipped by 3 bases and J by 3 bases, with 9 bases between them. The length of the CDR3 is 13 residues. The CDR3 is CASSYRGIYEQYF. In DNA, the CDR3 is TGTGCCAGCAGTTATCGAGGGATCTACGAGCAGTACTTC.

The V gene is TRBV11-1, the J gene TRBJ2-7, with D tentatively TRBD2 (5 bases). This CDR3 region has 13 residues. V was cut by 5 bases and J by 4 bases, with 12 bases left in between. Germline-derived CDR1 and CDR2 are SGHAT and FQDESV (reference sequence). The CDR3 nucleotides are TGTGCCAGCAGCGAGGGTCATCCATACGAGCAGTACTTC. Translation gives CASSEGHPYEQYF.

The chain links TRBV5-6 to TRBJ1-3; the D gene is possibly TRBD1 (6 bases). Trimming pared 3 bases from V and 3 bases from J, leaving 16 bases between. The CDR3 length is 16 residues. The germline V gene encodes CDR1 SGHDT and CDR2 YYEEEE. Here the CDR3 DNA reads TGTGCCAGCAGCTCCCGGTACAGGGAGATTGGAAACACCATATATTTT. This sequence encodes CASSSRYREIGNTIYF.

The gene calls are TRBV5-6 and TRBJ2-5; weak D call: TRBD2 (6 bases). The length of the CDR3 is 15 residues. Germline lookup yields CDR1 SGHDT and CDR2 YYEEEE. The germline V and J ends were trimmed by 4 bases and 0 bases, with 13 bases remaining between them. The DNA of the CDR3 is TGTGCCAGCAGCATTGGAGGGAAACACCAAGAGACCCAGTACTTC. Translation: CASSIGGKHQETQYF.

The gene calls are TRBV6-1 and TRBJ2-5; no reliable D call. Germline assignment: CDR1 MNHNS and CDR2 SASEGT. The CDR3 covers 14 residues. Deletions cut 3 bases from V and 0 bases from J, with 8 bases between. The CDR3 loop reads CASSDAGYQETQYF. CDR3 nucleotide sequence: TGTGCCAGCAGTGATGCCGGGTACCAAGAGACCCAGTACTTC.

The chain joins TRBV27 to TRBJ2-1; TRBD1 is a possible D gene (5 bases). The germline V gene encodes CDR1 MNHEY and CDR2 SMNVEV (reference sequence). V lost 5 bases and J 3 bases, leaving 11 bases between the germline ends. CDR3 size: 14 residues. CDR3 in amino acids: CASSLGHYYNEQFF. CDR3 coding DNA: TGTGCCAGCAGTCTTGGACATTACTACAATGAGCAGTTCTTC.

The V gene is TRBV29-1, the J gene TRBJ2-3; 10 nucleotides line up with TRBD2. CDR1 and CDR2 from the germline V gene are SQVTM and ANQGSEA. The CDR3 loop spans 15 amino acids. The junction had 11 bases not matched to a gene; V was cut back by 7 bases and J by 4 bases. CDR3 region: CSEFNLAGVPDTQYF. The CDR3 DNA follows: TGCAGCGAATTCAACCTAGCGGGAGTGCCAGATACGCAGTATTTT.

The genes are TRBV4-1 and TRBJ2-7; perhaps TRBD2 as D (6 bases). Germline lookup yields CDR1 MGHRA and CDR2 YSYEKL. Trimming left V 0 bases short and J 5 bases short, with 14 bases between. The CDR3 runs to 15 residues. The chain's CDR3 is CASSQEDYLGNEQYF. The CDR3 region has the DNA TGCGCCAGCAGCCAAGAGGACTACCTTGGGAACGAGCAGTACTTC.

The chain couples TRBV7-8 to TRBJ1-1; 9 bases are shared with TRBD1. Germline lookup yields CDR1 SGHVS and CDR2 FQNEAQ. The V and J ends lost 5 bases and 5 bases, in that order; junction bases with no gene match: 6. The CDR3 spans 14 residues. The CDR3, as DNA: TGTGCCAGCAGCACGGACAGGGGAGGGACTGAAGCTTTCTTT. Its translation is CASSTDRGGTEAFF.

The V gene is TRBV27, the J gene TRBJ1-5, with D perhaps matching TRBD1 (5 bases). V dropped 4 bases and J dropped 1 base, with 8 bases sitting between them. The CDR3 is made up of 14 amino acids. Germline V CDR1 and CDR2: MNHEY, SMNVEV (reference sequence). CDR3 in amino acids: CASSYGASNQPQHF. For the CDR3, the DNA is TGTGCCAGCAGTTATGGGGCAAGCAATCAGCCCCAGCATTTT.

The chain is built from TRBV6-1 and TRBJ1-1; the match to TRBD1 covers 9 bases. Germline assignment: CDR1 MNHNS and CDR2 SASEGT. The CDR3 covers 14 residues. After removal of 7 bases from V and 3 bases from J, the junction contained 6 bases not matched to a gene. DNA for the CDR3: TGTGCCAGCAATTTACAGGGGGCCGACACTGAAGCTTTCTTT. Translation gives CASNLQGADTEAFF.

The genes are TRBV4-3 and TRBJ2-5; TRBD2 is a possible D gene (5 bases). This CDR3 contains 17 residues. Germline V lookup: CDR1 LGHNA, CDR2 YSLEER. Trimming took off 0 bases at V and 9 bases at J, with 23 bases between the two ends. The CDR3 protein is CASSQEGPAEADGAQYF. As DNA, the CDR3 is TGCGCCAGCAGCCAAGAAGGACCAGCGGAAGCCGATGGGGCCCAGTACTTC.

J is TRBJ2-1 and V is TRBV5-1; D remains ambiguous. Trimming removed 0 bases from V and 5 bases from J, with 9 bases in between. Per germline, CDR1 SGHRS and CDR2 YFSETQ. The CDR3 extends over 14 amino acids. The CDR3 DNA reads TGCGCCAGCAGCTTGGGGTTCACGGACAATGAGCAGTTCTTC. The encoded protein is CASSLGFTDNEQFF.

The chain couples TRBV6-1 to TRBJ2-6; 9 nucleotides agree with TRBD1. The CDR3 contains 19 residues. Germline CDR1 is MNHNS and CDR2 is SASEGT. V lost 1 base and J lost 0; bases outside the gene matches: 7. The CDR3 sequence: CASSEGGDRANSGANVLTF. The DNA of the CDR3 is TGTGCCAGCAGTGAAGGGGGGGACAGGGCCAACTCTGGGGCCAACGTCCTGACTTTC.

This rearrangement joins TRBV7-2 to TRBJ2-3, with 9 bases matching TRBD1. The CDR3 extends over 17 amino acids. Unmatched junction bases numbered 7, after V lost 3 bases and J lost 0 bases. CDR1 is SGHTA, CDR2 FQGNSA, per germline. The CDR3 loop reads CASSFFPGTGSTDTQYF. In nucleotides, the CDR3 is TGTGCCAGCAGCTTTTTCCCCGGGACAGGGAGCACAGATACGCAGTATTTT.

In DNA, the CDR3 is TGTGCCAGCAGAGACAGGGGGCATATAGATACGCAGTATTTT. It yields the protein CASRDRGHIDTQYF. The chain recombines TRBV28 with TRBJ2-3, with 10 positions matching TRBD1. V dropped 6 bases and J dropped 5; count of bases not matched to a gene: 5. Germline V lookup: CDR1 MDHEN, CDR2 SYDVKM. This CDR3 is 14 amino acids long. Complete variable domain (other parts from reference TRBV28 and TRBJ2-3): DVKVTQSSRYLVKRTGEKVFLECVQDMDHENMFWYRQDPGLGLRLIYFSYDVKMKEKGDIPEGYSVSREKKERFSLILESASTNQTSMYLCASRDRGHIDTQYFGPGTRLTVL.

CDR3 DNA sequence: TGTGCCAGCAGCTTAGAGGCTCTAGCGGGTATATACTCCTACGAGCAGTACTTC. Its protein product is CASSLEALAGIYSYEQYF. The gene calls are TRBV7-2 and TRBJ2-7; 8 bases match TRBD2. CDR3 size: 18 residues. Trimming removed 1 base from V and 0 bases from J; junction bases left unmatched: 11. CDR1 SGHTA and CDR2 FQGNSA come from the germline V gene.

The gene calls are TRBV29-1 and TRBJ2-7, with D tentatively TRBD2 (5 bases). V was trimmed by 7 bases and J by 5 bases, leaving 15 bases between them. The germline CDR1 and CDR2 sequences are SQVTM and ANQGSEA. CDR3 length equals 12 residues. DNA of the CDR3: TGCAGCGCCCTGAGGGAATCCCACGAGCAGTACTTC. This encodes CSALRESHEQYF.

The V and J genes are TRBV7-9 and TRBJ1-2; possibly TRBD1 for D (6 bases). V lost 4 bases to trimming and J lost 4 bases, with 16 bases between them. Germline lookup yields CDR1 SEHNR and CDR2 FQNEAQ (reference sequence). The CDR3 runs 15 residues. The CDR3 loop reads CASSSPLGAGYGYTF. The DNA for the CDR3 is TGTGCCAGCAGCTCACCATTGGGGGCAGGCTATGGCTACACCTTC.